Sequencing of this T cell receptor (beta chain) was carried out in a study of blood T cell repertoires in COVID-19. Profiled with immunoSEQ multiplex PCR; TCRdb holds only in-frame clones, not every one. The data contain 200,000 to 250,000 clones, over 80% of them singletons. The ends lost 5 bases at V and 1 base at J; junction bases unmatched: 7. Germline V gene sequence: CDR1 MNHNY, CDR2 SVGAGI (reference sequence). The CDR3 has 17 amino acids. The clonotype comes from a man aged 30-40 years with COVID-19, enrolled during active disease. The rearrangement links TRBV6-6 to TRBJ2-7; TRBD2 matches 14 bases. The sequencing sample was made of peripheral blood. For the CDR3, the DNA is TGTGCCAGCAGTCGCCAGACTAGCGGGAGGGTGTCCTACGAGCAGTACTTC. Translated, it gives CASSRQTSGRVSYEQYF.